A selection of T cell receptor beta chains follows, all from one sample in a study of blood T cell repertoires in COVID-19. Sequenced by immunoSEQ multiplex PCR; TCRdb stores in-frame clones only, minus some. The profile covers more than 85,000 clones, with 75% to 85% appearing a single time and around 22% taken by the ten largest. The material sequenced was peripheral blood. These receptor sequences come from a man aged 65 to 79 with acute or convalescent COVID-19. The CDR3 runs from the conserved cysteine through the conserved F or W. Each record gives: clone size, V gene, J gene, D gene, CDR3 DNA, CDR3 protein. D genes are given only for firm matches. Not all rows give a size; the values are once, few, many and, for expanded clones, a class.

>few|TRBV10-1|TRBJ2-3|TRBD1
TGCGCCAGCAGACACCGGGACAGGAACACAGATACGCAGTATTTT
CASRHRDRNTDTQYF
>.|TRBV6-5|TRBJ2-5|.
TGTGCCAGCAGAGCAACTAGCCCAGAGACCCAGTACTTC
CASRATSPETQYF
>.|TRBV3-1/TRBV3-2|TRBJ1-3|.
TGTGCCAGCAGCCACCACGGAGGCAGCTCTGGAAACACCATATATTTT
CASSHHGGSSGNTIYF
>.|TRBV11-2|TRBJ2-5|TRBD2
TGTGCCAGCAGCTTATGGCAGCGGGAGGGAGGAGAGACCCAGTACTTC
CASSLWQREGGETQYF
>.|TRBV19|TRBJ2-7|TRBD1
TGTGCCAGTAGTATAGGGGACAGTGAGCAGTACTTC
CASSIGDSEQYF
>.|TRBV24-1|TRBJ1-1|.
TGTGCCACCCGGGCGGGGACCGGAGGAATAGCTTTCTTT
CATRAGTGGIAFF
>few|TRBV7-8|TRBJ2-7|TRBD1
TGTGCCAGCAGCTCCCGGGGTCAGGGGGCGCCCTACGAGCAGTACTTC
CASSSRGQGAPYEQYF
>.|TRBV24-1|TRBJ2-2|.
TGTGCCACCAGTCGACAGGCGATCCCCGGGGAGCTGTTTTTT
CATSRQAIPGELFF
>.|TRBV19|TRBJ2-5|TRBD1
TGTGCCAGTAGTAATGGACAGGGCAAACAAGAGACCCAGTACTTC
CASSNGQGKQETQYF
>.|TRBV9|TRBJ1-2|TRBD1
TGTGCCAGCAGCCCCCTCCTGGGACAGGGGGATGGCTACACCTTC
CASSPLLGQGDGYTF
>.|TRBV2|TRBJ2-5|.
TGTGCCATAAGTGGCGGGGAAGAGACCCAGTACTTC
CAISGGEETQYF
>.|TRBV29-1|TRBJ2-7|TRBD2
TGCAGCGTTACTAGCGGCGGCTCCTACGAGCAGTACTTC
CSVTSGGSYEQYF
>.|TRBV5-1|TRBJ2-7|.
TGCGCCAGCAGCTTGCGGCAGGGTAGAAGCGAGCAGTACTTC
CASSLRQGRSEQYF
>.|TRBV4-1|TRBJ2-7|TRBD1
TGCGCCAGCACGGACAGGGTGACCTACGAGCAGTACTTC
CASTDRVTYEQYF
>.|TRBV1|TRBJ1-1|.
TGCACCAGCAGCCCGCCGGGACAGATGAACACTGAAGCTTTCTTT
CTSSPPGQMNTEAFF
>.|TRBV20-1|TRBJ1-2|.
TGCAGTGCTATTGAGGCAGTTAACTATGGCTACACCTTC
CSAIEAVNYGYTF
>.|TRBV18|TRBJ2-1|.
TGTGCCAGCTCACCCGCTTTAGCGGCTCAGACCCATGAGCAGTTCTTC
CASSPALAAQTHEQFF
>.|TRBV4-1|TRBJ2-2|TRBD2
TGCGCCAGCAGCCGGGGACTAGCGGTCACCACGGGGACCGGGGAGCTGTTTTTT
CASSRGLAVTTGTGELFF
>once|TRBV29-1|TRBJ1-2|TRBD1
TGCAGCGAACGAAAATCAGGGGGCGATGGCTACACCTTC
CSERKSGGDGYTF
>.|TRBV7-2|TRBJ2-7|.
TGTGCCAGCAGCTTAGGAGGACTGGGTTCCTACGAGCAGTACTTC
CASSLGGLGSYEQYF
>.|TRBV29-1|TRBJ2-3|.
TGCAGCGCACAGCAGGCACCCCGCGGGGATACGCAGTATTTT
CSAQQAPRGDTQYF
>.|TRBV10-2|TRBJ1-5|.
TGCGCCAGCAGTGTCCTACTGAGCGATCAGCCCCAGCATTTT
CASSVLLSDQPQHF
>.|TRBV10-3|TRBJ2-1|.
TGTGCCATCAGTGAGTCGATGAAGAGCCACTTCCAGTTCTTC
CAISESMKSHFQFF
>once|TRBV5-6|TRBJ2-7|.
TGTGCCAGCAGCTCTAGACTGACTGGGGAGCAGTACTTC
CASSSRLTGEQYF
>.|TRBV30|TRBJ2-3|TRBD1
TGTGCCTGGAGTGCCCCACCGGGACAGAAGGATACGCAGTATTTT
CAWSAPPGQKDTQYF
>.|TRBV19|TRBJ2-3|.
TGTGCCAGTAGTATATTTGCAACTAGCACAGATACGCAGTATTTT
CASSIFATSTDTQYF
>.|TRBV30|TRBJ2-3|.
TGTGCCTGGAGTGTACTAGCCCATACGGGTACAGATACGCAGTATTTT
CAWSVLAHTGTDTQYF
>.|TRBV11-2|TRBJ2-2|TRBD2
TGTGCCAGCAGCCAGACGAGGTCTAGCGGGACAGTCGGGGAGCTGTTTTTT
CASSQTRSSGTVGELFF
>.|TRBV28|TRBJ1-2|.
TGTGCCAGCAGTTCCGGGACTTCCTCATATCAAGGCTACACCTTC
CASSSGTSSYQGYTF
>.|TRBV10-3|TRBJ1-2|.
TGTGCCATCAGTGAGTCGGGCAGGGGAAGCTATGGCTACACCTTC
CAISESGRGSYGYTF
>.|TRBV19|TRBJ2-1|.
TGTGCCAGTCAATTATATGGCGAGCAGTTCTTC
CASQLYGEQFF
>.|TRBV28|TRBJ1-2|.
TGTGCCAGCACCCGGAGGAACAGAAACTATGGCTACACCTTC
CASTRRNRNYGYTF
>.|TRBV7-2|TRBJ2-1|TRBD2
TGTGCCAGCAGCTTGGGAGGGCGAAGGTCCTACAATGAGCAGTTCTTC
CASSLGGRRSYNEQFF
>.|TRBV19|TRBJ1-5|.
TGTGCCAGTAGTATTCGTGAGGGATGGGGCAATCAGCCCCAGCATTTT
CASSIREGWGNQPQHF
>.|TRBV24-1|TRBJ2-2|.
TGTGCCACCAGTGATAATGACAGGCAGACCGGGGAGCTGTTTTTT
CATSDNDRQTGELFF
>.|TRBV7-9|TRBJ1-4|TRBD1
TGTGCCAGCAGCCTCGGACAGGGAAGAACTAATGAAAAACTGTTTTTT
CASSLGQGRTNEKLFF
>once|TRBV3-1/TRBV3-2|TRBJ1-4|TRBD1
TGTGCCAGCAGCCCCCGAAGGGACAGTTATAATGAAAAACTGTTTTTT
CASSPRRDSYNEKLFF
>once|TRBV5-1|TRBJ2-7|TRBD2
TGCGCCAGCAGCTTGGTACTAGCGGGCTCCTACGAGCAGTACTTC
CASSLVLAGSYEQYF
>.|TRBV29-1|TRBJ2-7|TRBD1
TGCAGCGTTAAGCCCACAGGGGGCCTCGAGCAGTACTTC
CSVKPTGGLEQYF
>.|TRBV28|TRBJ2-2|TRBD1
TGTGCCAGCAGTCCCCAGGCCGGACAGGGTAACACCGGGGAGCTGTTTTTT
CASSPQAGQGNTGELFF
>.|TRBV28|TRBJ2-7|.
TGTGCCAGCACTCGAGGCGGGGGCGACGAGCAGTACTTC
CASTRGGGDEQYF
>few|TRBV13|TRBJ1-2|.
TGTGCCAGCAGCTACGACAGAAGAGACTATGGCTACACCTTC
CASSYDRRDYGYTF
>.|TRBV18|TRBJ1-4|TRBD1
TGTGCCAGCTCACCAACGACAGGGGGGGATGAAAAACTGTTTTTT
CASSPTTGGDEKLFF
>.|TRBV5-6|TRBJ1-4|TRBD1
TGTGCCAGCAGCCCCGGGACAGGGCGGGAAAAACTGTTTTTT
CASSPGTGREKLFF
>.|TRBV4-3|TRBJ2-7|.
TGCGCCAGCAGCCAAGGGACAGAGGTGCAGTACTTC
CASSQGTEVQYF
>.|TRBV28|TRBJ2-5|.
TGTGCCAGCAGTTTGGCAGGAGGAGAGACCCAGTACTTC
CASSLAGGETQYF
>.|TRBV7-2|TRBJ2-7|.
TGTGCCAGCAGCTCTCCGGGAGTATCCTACGAGCAGTACTTC
CASSSPGVSYEQYF
>many|TRBV6-1|TRBJ1-5|.
TGTGCCAGCAGTGAAGAGACGGAGCTGAATCAGCCCCAGCATTTT
CASSEETELNQPQHF
>.|TRBV28|TRBJ1-4|.
TGTGCCAGTTCAAGGTCCCAGAGGGGGGAAAAACTGTTTTTT
CASSRSQRGEKLFF
>.|TRBV11-2|TRBJ2-7|TRBD1
TGTGCCAGCAGCTTAGAGGCCCGGAGGACAGGCCACCCGATTAAGTACTTC
CASSLEARRTGHPIKYF